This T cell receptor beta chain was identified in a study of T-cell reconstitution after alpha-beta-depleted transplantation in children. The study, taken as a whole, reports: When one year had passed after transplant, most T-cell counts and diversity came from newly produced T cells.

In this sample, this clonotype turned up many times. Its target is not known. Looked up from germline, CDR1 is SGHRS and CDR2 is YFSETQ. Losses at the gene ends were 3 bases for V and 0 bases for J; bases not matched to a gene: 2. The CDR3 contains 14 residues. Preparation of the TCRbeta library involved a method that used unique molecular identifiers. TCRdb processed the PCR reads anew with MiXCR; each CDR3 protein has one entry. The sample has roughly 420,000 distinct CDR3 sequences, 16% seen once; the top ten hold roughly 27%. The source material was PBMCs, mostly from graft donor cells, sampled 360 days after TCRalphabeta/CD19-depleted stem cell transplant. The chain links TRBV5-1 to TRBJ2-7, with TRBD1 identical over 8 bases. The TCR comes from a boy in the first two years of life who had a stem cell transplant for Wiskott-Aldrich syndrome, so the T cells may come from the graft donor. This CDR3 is CASSSGTGSYEQYF. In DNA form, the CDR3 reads TGCGCCAGCAGCTCCGGGACAGGCTCCTACGAGCAGTACTTC.